The T cell receptor (beta chain) under discussion was sequenced for a study of cytomegalovirus exposure and HLA in healthy donors. The PCR made use of 60 Vbeta and 13 Jbeta primers. The repertoire was sequenced with immunoSEQ multiplex PCR; TCRdb's copy has only in-frame clones and lacks some. The table includes some 150,000 clones, about 60% detected once. Germline CDR1 is GTSNPN and CDR2 is SVGIG (reference sequence). The CDR3 is made up of 18 amino acids. J lost 0 bases, V lost 6 bases, and 14 bases had no gene match. This clone was detected only a few times. This TCR was sampled from a woman aged 60-75 years in good health and CMV-seropositive. The rearrangement links TRBV30 to TRBJ2-1, with 10 bases that match TRBD1. Sequencing input: PBMCs. The chain's CDR3 is CACRGTGAVISSYNEQFF. Here the CDR3 DNA reads TGTGCCTGTCGGGGGACAGGGGCCGTTATCTCCTCCTACAATGAGCAGTTCTTC. Complete variable domain (other parts from reference TRBV30 and TRBJ2-1): SQTIHQWPATLVQPVGSPLSLECTVEGTSNPNLYWYRQAAGRGLQLLFYSVGIGQISSEVPQNLSASRPQDRQFILSSKKLLLSDSGFYLCACRGTGAVISSYNEQFFGPGTRLTVL.